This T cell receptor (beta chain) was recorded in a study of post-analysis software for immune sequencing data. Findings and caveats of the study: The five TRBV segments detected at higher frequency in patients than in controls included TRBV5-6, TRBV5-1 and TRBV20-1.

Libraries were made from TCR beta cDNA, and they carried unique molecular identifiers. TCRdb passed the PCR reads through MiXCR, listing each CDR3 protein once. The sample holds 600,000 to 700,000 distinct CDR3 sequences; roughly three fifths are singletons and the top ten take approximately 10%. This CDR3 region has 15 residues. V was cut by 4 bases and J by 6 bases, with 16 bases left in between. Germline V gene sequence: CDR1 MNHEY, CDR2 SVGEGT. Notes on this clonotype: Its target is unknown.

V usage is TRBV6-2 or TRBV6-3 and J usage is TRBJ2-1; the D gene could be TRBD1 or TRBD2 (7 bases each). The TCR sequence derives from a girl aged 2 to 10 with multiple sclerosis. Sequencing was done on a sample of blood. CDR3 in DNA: TGTGCCAGCAGTTTTAGACAGGGAGGGGGCAATGAGCAGTTCTTC. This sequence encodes CASSFRQGGGNEQFF.